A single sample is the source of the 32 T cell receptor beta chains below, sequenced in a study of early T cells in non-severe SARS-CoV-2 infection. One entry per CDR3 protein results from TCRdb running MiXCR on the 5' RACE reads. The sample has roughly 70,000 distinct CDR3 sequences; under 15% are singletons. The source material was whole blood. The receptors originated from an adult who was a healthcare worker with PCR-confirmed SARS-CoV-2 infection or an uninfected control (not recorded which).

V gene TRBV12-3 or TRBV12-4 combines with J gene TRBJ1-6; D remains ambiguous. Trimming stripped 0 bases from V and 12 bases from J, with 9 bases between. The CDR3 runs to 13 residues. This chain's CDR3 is CASSLAPGGPLHF. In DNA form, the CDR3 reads TGTGCCAGCAGTTTAGCCCCGGGAGGACCCCTCCACTTT.

This CDR3 is CASSHPGRGVYGYTF. The DNA of the CDR3 is TGTGCCAGCAGCCATCCCGGGAGAGGAGTCTATGGCTACACCTTC. The chain carries TRBV3-1 and TRBJ1-2; no clear D gene. Between the trimmed V and J ends, which lost 3 bases and 4 bases, there was a span of 15 bases. The CDR3 is 15 amino acids. The germline CDR1 and CDR2 sequences are LGHDT and YNNKEL (reference sequence).

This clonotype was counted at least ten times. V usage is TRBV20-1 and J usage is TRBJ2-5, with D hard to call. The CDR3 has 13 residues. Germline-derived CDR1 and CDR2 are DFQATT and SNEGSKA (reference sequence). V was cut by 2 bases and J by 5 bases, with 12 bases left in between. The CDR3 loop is CSARSPDGETQYF. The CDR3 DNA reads TGCAGTGCTAGATCCCCGGACGGTGAGACCCAGTACTTC.

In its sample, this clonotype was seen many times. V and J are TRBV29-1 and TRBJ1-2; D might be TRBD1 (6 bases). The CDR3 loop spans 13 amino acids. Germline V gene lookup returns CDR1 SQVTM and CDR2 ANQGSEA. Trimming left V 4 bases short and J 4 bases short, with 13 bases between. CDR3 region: CSVGTAGVYGYTF. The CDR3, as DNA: TGCAGCGTTGGCACGGCAGGGGTCTATGGCTACACCTTC.

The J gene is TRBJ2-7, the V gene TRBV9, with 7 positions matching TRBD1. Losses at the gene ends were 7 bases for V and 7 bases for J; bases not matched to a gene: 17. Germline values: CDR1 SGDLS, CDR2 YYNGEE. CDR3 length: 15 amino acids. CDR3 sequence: CASSPTGQAPQEQYF. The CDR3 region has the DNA TGTGCCAGCTCCCCCACAGGACAGGCCCCTCAAGAGCAGTACTTC. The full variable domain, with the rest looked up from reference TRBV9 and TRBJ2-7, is DSGVTQTPKHLITATGQRVTLRCSPRSGDLSVYWYQQSLDQGLQFLIQYYNGEERAKGNILERFSAQQFPDLHSELNLSSLELGDSALYFCASSPTGQAPQEQYFGPGTRLTVT.

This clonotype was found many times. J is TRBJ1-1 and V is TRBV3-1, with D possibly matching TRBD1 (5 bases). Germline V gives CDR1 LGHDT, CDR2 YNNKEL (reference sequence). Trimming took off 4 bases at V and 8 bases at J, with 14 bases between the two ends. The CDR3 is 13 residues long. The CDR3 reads CASSRNRGSEAFF. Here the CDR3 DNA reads TGTGCCAGCAGCCGTAATCGGGGGAGCGAAGCTTTCTTT. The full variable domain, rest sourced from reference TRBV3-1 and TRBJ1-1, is DTAVSQTPKYLVTQMGNDKSIKCEQNLGHDTMYWYKQDSKKFLKIMFSYNNKELIINETVPNRFSPKSPDKAHLNLHINSLELGDSAVYFCASSRNRGSEAFFGQGTRLTVV.

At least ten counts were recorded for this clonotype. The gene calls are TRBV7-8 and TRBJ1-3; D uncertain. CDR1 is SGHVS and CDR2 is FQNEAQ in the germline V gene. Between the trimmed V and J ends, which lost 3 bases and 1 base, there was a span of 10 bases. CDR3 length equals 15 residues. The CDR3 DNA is TGTGCCAGCAGCTTGGAAGGCCGTTCTGGAAACACCATATATTTT. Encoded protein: CASSLEGRSGNTIYF.

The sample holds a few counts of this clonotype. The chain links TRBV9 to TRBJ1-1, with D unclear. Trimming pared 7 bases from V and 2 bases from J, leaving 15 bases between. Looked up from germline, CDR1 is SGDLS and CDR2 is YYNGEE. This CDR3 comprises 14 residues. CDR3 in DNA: TGTGCCAGCCAAGCTGGACCGAGCAACACTGAAGCTTTCTTT. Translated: CASQAGPSNTEAFF.

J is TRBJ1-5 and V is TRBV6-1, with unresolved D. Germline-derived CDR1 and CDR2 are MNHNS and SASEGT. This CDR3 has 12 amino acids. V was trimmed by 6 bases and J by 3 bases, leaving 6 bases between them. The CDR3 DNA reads TGTGCCAGCAGCCAGCCCAATCAGCCCCAGCATTTT. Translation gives CASSQPNQPQHF.

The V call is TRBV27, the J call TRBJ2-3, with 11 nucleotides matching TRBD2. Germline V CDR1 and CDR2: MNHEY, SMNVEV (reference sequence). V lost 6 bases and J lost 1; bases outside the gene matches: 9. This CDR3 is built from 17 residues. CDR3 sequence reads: CASSLSGRAFGTDTQYF. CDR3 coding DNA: TGTGCCAGCAGCCTTAGCGGGAGGGCCTTCGGCACAGATACGCAGTATTTT.

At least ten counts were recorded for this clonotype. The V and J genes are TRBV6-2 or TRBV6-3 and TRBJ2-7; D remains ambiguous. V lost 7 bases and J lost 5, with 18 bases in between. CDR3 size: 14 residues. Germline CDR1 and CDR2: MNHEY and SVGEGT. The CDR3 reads CASTIDILLHEQYF. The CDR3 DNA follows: TGTGCCAGCACCATTGACATTTTACTCCACGAGCAGTACTTC.

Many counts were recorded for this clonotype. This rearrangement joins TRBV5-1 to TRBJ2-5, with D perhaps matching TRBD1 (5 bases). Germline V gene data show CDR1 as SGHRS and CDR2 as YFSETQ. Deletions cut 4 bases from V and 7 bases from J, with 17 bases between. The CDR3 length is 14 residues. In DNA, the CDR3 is TGCGCCAGCAGCCCAACGACAGACCTGGGGACCCAGTACTTC. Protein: CASSPTTDLGTQYF.

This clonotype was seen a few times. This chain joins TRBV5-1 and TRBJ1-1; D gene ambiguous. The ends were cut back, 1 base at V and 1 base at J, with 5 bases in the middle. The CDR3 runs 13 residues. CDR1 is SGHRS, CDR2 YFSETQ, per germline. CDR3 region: CASSLSANTEAFF. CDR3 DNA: TGCGCCAGCAGCTTGTCAGCGAACACTGAAGCTTTCTTT.

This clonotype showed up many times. Written as DNA, the CDR3 is TGTGCCAGCAGCCCTGGACGGACTATCAATCAGCCCCAGCATTTT. It specifies CASSPGRTINQPQHF. The rearrangement links TRBV7-2 to TRBJ1-5, with no clear D. Germline V gene sequence: CDR1 SGHTA, CDR2 FQGNSA. The CDR3 spans 15 residues. V lost 5 bases and J lost 3, with 14 bases in between.

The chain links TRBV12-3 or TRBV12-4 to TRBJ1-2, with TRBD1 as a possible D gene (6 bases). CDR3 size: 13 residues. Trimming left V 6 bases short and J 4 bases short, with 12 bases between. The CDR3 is CASREQGTYGYTF. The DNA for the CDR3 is TGTGCCAGCAGAGAACAGGGTACCTATGGCTACACCTTC.

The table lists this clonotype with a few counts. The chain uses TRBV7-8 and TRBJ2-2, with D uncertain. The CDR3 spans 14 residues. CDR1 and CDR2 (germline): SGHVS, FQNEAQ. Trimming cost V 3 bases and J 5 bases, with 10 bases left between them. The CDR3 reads CASSLSSLTGELFF. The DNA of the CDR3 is TGTGCCAGCAGCTTGTCTAGTCTTACCGGGGAGCTGTTTTTT.

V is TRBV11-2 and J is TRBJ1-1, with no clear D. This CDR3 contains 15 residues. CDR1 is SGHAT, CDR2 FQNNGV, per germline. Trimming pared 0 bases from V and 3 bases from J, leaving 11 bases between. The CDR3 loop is CASSLEATLYTEAFF. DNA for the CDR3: TGTGCCAGCAGCTTAGAAGCGACACTATACACTGAAGCTTTCTTT.

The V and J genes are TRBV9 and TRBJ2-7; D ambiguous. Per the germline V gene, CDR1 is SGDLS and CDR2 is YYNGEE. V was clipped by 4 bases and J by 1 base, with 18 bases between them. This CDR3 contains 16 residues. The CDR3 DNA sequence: TGTGCCAGCAGCACCGAAGGACCCGGAAGGTCCTACGAGCAGTACTTC. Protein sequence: CASSTEGPGRSYEQYF. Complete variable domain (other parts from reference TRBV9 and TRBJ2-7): DSGVTQTPKHLITATGQRVTLRCSPRSGDLSVYWYQQSLDQGLQFLIQYYNGEERAKGNILERFSAQQFPDLHSELNLSSLELGDSALYFCASSTEGPGRSYEQYFGPGTRLTVT.

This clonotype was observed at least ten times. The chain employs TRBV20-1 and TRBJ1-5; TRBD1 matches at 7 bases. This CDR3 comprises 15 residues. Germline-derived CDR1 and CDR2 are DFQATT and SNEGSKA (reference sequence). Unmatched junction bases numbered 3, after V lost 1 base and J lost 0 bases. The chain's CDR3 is CSARGGGGSNQPQHF. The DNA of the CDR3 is TGCAGTGCTAGAGGAGGGGGCGGTAGCAATCAGCCCCAGCATTTT.

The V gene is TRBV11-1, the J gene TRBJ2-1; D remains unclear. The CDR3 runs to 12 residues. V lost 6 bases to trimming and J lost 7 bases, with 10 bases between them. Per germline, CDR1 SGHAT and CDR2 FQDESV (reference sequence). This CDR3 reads CASSPGWNEQFF. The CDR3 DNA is TGTGCCAGCAGTCCTGGTTGGAATGAGCAGTTCTTC.

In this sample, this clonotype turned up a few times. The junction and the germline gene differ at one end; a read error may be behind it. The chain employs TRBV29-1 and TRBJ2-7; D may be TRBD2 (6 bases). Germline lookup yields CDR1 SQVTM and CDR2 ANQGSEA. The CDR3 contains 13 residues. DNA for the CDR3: TGCAACGTTGAAGAGGAGGGTGGATACGAGCAGTACTTC. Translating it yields CNVEEEGGYEQYF.

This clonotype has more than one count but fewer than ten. This CDR3 reads CASSPTETSSGANVLTF. The CDR3 DNA is TGTGCCAGCAGTCCGACTGAGACAAGCTCTGGGGCCAACGTCCTGACTTTC. The chain couples TRBV6-4 to TRBJ2-6; no reliable D call. There are 17 residues in the CDR3. Deletions cut 5 bases from V and 0 bases from J, with 14 bases between. Germline CDR1 reads MRHNA; CDR2 reads SNTAGT.

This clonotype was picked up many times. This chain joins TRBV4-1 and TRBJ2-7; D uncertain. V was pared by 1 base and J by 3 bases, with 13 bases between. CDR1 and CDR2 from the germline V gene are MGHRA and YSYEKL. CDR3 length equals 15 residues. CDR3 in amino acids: CASSQVNQPYYEQYF. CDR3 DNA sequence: TGCGCCAGCAGCCAAGTGAATCAGCCTTACTACGAGCAGTACTTC.

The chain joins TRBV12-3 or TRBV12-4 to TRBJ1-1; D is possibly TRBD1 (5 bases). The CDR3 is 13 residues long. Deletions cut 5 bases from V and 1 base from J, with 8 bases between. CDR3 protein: CASSQQENTEAFF. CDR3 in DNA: TGTGCCAGCAGTCAACAGGAGAACACTGAAGCTTTCTTT.

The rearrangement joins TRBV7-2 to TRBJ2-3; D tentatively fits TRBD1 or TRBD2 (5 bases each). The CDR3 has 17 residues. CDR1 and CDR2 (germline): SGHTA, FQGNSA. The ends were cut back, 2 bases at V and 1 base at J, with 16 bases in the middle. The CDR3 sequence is CASSLSRGARGTDTQYF. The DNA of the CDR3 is TGTGCCAGCAGCTTATCCCGAGGGGCTAGAGGCACAGATACGCAGTATTTT.

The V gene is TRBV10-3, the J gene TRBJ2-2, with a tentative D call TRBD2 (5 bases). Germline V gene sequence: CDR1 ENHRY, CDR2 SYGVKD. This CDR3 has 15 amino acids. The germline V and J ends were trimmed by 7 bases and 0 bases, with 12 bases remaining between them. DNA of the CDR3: TGTGCCATCAACCCTAGCACCTCGAACACCGGGGAGCTGTTTTTT. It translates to CAINPSTSNTGELFF.

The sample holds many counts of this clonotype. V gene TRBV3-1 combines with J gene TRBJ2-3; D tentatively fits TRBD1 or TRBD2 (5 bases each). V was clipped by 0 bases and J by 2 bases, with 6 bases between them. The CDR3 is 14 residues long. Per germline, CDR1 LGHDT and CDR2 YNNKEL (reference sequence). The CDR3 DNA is TGTGCCAGCAGCCAAGAGGGGGACACAGATACGCAGTATTTT. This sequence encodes CASSQEGDTDTQYF.

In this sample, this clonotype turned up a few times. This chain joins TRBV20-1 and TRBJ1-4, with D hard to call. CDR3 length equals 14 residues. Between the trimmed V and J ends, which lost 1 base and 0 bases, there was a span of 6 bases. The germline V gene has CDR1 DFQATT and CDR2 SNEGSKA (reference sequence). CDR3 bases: TGCAGTGCTAGAGTTGGTGCAACTAATGAAAAACTGTTTTTT. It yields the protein CSARVGATNEKLFF.

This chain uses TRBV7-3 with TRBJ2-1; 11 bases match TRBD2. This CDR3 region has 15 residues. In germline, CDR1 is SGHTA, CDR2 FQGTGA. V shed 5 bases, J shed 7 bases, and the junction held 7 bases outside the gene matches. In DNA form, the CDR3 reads TGTGCCAGCAGCATCCTAGCGGGAGGTGGGAATGAGCAGTTCTTC. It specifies CASSILAGGGNEQFF.

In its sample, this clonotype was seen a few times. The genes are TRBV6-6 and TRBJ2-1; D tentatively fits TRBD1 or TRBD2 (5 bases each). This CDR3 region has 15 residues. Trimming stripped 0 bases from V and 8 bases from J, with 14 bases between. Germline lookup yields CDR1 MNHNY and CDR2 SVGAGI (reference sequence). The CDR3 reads CASSYSGVKRYEQFF. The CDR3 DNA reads TGTGCCAGCAGTTACTCGGGGGTTAAGAGATATGAGCAGTTCTTC.

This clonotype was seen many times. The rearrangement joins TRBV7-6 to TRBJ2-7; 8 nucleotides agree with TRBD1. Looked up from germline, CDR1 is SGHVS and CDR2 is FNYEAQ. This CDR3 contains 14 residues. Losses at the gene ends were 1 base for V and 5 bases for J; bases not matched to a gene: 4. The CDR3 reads CASSLETGVHEQYF. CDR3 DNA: TGTGCCAGCAGCTTAGAGACAGGGGTTCACGAGCAGTACTTC.

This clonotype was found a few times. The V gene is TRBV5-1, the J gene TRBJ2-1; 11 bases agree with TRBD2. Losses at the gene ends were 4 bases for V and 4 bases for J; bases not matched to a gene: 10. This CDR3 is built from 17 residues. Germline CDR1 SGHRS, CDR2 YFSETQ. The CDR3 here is CASSILLAGDEYNEQFF. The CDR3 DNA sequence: TGCGCCAGCAGCATATTACTAGCGGGGGACGAATACAATGAGCAGTTCTTC.